This T cell receptor (beta chain) is drawn from a study of blood T cell repertoires in COVID-19. V dropped 1 base and J dropped 7 bases, with 8 bases sitting between them. CDR1 is SGHRS, CDR2 YFSETQ, per germline. This CDR3 region has 12 residues. Only in-frame clones appear in the TCRdb table, and some are missing; sequencing was by immunoSEQ multiplex PCR. The table shows about 250,000 clones, with roughly four fifths occurring only once. This chain uses TRBV5-1 with TRBJ1-1; D unclear. Source material: peripheral blood. This TCR was recovered from a man of 80 years or more with acute or convalescent COVID-19. CDR3 nucleotides: TGCGCCAGCAGCTTGTCAGGATATGAAGCTTTCTTT. This encodes CASSLSGYEAFF.